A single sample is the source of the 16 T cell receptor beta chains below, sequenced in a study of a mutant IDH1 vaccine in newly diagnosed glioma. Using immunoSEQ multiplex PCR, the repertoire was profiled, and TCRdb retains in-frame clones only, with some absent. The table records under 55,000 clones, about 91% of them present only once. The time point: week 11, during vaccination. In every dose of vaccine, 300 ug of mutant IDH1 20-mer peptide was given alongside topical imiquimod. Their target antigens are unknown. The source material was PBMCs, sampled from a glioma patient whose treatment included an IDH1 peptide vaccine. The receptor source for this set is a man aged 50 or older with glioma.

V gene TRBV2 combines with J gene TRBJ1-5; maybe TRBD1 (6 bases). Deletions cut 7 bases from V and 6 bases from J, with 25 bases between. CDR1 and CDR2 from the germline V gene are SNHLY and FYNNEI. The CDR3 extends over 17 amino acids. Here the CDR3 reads CASTQRHRAGVLQPQHF. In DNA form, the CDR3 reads TGTGCCAGCACCCAAAGGCACAGGGCTGGGGTTCTTCAGCCCCAGCATTTT. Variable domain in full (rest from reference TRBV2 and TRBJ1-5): EPEVTQTPSHQVTQMGQEVILRCVPISNHLYFYWYRQILGQKVEFLVSFYNNEISEKSEIFDDQFSVERPDGSNFTLKIRSTKLEDSAMYFCASTQRHRAGVLQPQHFGDGTRLSIL.

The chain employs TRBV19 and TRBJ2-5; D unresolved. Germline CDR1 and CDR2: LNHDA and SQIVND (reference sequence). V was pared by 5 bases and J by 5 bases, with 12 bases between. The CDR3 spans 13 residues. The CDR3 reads CASSRALRETQYF. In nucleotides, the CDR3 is TGTGCCAGTAGTCGGGCCCTCCGGGAGACCCAGTACTTC.

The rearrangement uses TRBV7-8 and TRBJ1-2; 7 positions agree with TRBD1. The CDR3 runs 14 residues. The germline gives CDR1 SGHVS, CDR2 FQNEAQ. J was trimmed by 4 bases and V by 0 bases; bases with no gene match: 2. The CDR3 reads CASSLAGGFYGYTF. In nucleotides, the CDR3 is TGTGCCAGCAGCTTAGCAGGGGGCTTCTATGGCTACACCTTC. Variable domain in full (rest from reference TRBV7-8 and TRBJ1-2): GAGVSQSPRYKVAKRGQDVALRCDPISGHVSLFWYQQALGQGPEFLTYFQNEAQLDKSGLPSDRFFAERPEGSVSTLKIQRTQQEDSAVYLCASSLAGGFYGYTFGSGTRLTVV.

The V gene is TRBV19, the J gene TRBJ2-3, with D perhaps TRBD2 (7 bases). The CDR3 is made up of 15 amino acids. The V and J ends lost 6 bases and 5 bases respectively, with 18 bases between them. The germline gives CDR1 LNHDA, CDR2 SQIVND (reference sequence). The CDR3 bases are TGTGCCAGTAGCCTGGGGGGGGCGCGGGTAGATACGCAGTATTTT. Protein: CASSLGGARVDTQYF.

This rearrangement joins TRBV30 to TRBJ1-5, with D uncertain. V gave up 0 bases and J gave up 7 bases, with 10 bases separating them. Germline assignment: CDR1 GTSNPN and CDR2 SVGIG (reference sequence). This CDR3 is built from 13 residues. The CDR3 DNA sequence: TGTGCCTGGAGTGTAAGCGGTGGGCAGCCCCAGCATTTT. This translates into CAWSVSGGQPQHF. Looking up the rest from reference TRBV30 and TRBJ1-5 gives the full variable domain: SQTIHQWPATLVQPVGSPLSLECTVEGTSNPNLYWYRQAAGRGLQLLFYSVGIGQISSEVPQNLSASRPQDRQFILSSKKLLLSDSGFYLCAWSVSGGQPQHFGDGTRLSIL.

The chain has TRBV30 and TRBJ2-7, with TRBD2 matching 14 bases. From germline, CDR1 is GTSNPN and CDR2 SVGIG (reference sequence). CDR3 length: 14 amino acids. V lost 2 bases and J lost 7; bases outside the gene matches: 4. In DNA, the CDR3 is TGTGCCTGGAGTCCGGGACTAGCGGGAGATGAGCAGTACTTC. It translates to CAWSPGLAGDEQYF.

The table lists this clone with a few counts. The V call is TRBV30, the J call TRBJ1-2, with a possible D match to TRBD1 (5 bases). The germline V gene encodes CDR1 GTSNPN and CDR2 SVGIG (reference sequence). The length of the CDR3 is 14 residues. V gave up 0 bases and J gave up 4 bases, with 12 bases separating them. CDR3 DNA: TGTGCCTGGAGTGTAGACTGGGGGGGCTATGGCTACACCTTC. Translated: CAWSVDWGGYGYTF.

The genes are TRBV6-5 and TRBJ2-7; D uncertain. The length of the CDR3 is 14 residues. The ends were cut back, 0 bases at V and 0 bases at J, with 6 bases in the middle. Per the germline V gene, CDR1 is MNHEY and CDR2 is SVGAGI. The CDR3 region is CASSYSSVSYEQYF. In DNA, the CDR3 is TGTGCCAGCAGTTACTCGAGCGTCTCCTACGAGCAGTACTTC.

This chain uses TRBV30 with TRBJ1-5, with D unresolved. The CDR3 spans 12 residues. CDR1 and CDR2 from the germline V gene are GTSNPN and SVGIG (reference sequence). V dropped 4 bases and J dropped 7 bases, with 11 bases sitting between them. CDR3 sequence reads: CAWNRGGQPQHF. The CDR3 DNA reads TGTGCCTGGAATCGGGGTGGACAGCCCCAGCATTTT.

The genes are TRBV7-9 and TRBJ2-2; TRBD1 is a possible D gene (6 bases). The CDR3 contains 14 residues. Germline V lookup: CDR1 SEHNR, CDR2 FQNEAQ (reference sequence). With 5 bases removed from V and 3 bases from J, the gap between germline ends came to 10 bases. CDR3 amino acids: CASSTDRYTGELFF. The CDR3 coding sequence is TGTGCCAGCAGCACGGACAGATACACCGGGGAGCTGTTTTTT.

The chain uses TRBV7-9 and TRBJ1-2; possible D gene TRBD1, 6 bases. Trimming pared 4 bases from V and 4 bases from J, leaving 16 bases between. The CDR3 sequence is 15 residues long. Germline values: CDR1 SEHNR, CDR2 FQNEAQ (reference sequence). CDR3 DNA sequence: TGTGCCAGCAGCTCACCCACCCAGGGGAGCTATGGCTACACCTTC. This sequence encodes CASSSPTQGSYGYTF.

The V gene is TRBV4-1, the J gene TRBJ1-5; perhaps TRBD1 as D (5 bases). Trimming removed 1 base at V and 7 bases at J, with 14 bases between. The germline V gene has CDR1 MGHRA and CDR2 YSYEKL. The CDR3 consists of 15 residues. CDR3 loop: CASSQGYQGGQPQHF. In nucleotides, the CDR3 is TGCGCCAGCAGCCAAGGTTATCAGGGTGGACAGCCCCAGCATTTT.

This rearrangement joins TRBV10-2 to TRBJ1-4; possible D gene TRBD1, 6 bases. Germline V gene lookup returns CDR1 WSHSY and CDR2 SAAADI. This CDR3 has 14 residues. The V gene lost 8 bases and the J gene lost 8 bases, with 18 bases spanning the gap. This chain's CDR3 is CASSRGQRGEKLFF. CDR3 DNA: TGCGCCAGCTCCCGGGGACAACGGGGAGAAAAACTGTTTTTT.

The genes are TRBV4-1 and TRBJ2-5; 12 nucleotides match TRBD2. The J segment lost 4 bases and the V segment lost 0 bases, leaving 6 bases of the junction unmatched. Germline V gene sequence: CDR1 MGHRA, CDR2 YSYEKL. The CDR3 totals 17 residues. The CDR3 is CASSQDLPGLAGETQYF. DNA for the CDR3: TGCGCCAGCAGCCAAGACTTACCGGGACTAGCGGGAGAGACCCAGTACTTC.

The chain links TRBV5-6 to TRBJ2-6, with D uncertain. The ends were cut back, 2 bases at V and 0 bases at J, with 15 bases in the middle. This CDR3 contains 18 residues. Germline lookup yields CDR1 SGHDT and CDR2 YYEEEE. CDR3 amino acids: CASSFSFAARSGANVLTF. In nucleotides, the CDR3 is TGTGCCAGCAGCTTCTCCTTCGCGGCCCGCTCTGGGGCCAACGTCCTGACTTTC. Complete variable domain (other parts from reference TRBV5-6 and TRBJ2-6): DAGVTQSPTHLIKTRGQQVTLRCSPKSGHDTVSWYQQALGQGPQFIFQYYEEEERQRGNFPDRFSGHQFPNYSSELNVNALLLGDSALYLCASSFSFAARSGANVLTFGAGSRLTVL.

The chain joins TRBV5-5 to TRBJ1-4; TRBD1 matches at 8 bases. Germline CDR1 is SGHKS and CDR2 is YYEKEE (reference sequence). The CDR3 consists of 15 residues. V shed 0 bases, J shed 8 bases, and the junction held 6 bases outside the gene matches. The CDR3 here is CASSLGQGRTEKLFF. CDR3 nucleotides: TGTGCCAGCAGCTTGGGACAGGGGCGGACCGAAAAACTGTTTTTT.